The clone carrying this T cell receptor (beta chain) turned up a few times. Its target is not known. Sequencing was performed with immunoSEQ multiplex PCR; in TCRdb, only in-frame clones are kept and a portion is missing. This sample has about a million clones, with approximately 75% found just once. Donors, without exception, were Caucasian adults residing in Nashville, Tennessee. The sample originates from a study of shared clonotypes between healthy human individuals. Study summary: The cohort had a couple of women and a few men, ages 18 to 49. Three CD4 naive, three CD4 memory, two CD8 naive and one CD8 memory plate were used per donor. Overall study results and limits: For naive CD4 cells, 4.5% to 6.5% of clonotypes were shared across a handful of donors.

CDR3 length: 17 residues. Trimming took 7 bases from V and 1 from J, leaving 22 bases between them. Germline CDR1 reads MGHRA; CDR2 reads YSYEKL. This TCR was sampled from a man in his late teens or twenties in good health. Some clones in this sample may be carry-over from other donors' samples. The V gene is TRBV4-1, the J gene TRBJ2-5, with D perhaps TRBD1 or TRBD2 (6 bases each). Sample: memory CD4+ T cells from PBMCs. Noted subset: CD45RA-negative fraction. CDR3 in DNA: TGCGCCAGCACCCCCTCCGGGGGCGGGACCCCCCAAGAGACCCAGTACTTC. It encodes CASTPSGGGTPQETQYF.